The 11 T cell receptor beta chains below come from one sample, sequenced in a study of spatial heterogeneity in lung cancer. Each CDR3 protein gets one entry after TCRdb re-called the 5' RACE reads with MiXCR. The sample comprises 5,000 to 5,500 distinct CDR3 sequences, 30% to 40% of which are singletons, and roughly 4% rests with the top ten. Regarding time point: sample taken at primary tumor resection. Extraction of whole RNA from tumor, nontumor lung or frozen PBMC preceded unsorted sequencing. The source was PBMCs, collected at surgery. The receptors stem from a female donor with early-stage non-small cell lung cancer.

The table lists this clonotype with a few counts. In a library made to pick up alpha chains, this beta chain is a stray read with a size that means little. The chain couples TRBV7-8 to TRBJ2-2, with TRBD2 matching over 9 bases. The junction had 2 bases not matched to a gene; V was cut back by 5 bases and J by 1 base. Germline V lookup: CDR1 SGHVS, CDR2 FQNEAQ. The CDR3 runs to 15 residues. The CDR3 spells CASSPLAGNTGELFF. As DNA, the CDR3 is TGTGCCAGCAGCCCACTAGCGGGGAACACCGGGGAGCTGTTTTTT.

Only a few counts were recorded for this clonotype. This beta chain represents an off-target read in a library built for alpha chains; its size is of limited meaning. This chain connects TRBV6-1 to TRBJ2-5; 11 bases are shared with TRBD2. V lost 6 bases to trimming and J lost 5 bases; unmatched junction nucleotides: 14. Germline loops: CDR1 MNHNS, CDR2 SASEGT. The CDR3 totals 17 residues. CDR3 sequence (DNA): TGTGCCAGCAGGAATAGCGGGGGGGCCGTCGGGAAGGAGACCCAGTACTTC. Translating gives CASRNSGGAVGKETQYF.

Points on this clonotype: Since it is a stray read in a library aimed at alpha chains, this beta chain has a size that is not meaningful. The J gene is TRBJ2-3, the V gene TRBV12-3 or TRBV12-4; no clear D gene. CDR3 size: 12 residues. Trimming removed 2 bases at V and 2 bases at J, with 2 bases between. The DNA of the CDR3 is TGTGCCAGCAGTTTATTCACAGATACGCAGTATTTT. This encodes CASSLFTDTQYF.

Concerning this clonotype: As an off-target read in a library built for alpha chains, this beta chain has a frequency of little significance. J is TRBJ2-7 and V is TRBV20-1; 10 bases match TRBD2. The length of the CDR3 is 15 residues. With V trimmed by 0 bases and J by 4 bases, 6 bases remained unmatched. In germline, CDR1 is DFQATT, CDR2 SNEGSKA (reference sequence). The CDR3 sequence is CSARDPSGGEYEQYF. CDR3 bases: TGCAGTGCTAGAGATCCTAGCGGGGGAGAATACGAGCAGTACTTC.

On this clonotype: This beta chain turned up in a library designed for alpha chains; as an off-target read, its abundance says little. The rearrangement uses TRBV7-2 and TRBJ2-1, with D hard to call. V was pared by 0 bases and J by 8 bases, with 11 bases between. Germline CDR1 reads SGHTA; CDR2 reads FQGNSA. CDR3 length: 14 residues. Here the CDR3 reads CASSLAARRDEQFF. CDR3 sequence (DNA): TGTGCCAGCAGCTTAGCGGCGCGCCGGGATGAGCAGTTCTTC.

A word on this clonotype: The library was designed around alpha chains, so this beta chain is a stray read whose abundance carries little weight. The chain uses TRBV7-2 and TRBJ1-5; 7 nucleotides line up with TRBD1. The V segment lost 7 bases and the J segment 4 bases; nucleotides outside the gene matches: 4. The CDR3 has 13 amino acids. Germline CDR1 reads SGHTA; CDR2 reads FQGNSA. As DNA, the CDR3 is TGTGCCAGCACCCCAGGGGGAAATCAGCCCCAGCATTTT. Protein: CASTPGGNQPQHF.

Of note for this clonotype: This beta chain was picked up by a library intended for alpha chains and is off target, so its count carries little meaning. CDR3 protein: CSATQVTNEQFF. CDR3 DNA sequence: TGCAGTGCTACTCAGGTCACGAATGAGCAGTTCTTC. This rearrangement joins TRBV20-1 to TRBJ2-1, with D unresolved. The CDR3 totals 12 residues. The germline gives CDR1 DFQATT, CDR2 SNEGSKA (reference sequence). Trimming left V 4 bases short and J 7 bases short, with 11 bases between.

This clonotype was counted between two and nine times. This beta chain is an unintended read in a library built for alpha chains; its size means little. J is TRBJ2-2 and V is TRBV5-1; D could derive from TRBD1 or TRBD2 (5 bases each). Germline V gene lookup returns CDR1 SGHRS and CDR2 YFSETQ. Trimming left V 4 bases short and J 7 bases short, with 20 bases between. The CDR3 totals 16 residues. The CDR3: CASSANSGTSLGELFF. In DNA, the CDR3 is TGCGCCAGCAGCGCCAATTCCGGGACGTCCCTCGGGGAGCTGTTTTTT.

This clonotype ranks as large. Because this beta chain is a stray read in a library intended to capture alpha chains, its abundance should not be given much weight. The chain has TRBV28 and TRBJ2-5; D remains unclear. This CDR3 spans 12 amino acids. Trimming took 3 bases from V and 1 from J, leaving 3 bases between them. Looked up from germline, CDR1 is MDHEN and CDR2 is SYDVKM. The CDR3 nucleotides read TGTGCCAGCAGTTTTCGCCAAGAGACCCAGTACTTC. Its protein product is CASSFRQETQYF.

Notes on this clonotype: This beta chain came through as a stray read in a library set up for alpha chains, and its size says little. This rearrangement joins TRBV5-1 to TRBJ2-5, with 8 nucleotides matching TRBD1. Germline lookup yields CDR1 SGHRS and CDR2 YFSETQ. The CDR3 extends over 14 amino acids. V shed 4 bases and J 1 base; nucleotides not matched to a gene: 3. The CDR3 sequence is CASSRQGIQETQYF. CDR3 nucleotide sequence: TGCGCCAGCAGCAGACAGGGGATCCAAGAGACCCAGTACTTC.

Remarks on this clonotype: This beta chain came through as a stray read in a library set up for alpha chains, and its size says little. CDR3 loop: CASSQARPLGTQYF. The CDR3 DNA reads as TGTGCCAGCAGCCAAGCTCGACCTCTTGGGACCCAGTACTTC. This chain uses TRBV14 with TRBJ2-5; no definite D call. CDR1 and CDR2 (germline): SGHDN, FVKESK. The length of the CDR3 is 14 residues. Trimming took off 1 base at V and 7 bases at J, with 13 bases between the two ends.